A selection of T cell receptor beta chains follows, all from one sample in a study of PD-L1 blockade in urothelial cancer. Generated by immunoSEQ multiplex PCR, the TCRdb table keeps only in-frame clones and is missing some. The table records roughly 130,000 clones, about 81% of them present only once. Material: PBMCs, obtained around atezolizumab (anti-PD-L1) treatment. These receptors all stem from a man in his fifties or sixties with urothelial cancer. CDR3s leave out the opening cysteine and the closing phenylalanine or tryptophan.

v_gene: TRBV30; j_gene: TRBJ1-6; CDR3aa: AWSVQLQPNSPLH
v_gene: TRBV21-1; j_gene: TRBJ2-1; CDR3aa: ASRGQYNYNEQF
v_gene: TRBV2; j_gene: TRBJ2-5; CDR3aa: ASFDGYQETQY
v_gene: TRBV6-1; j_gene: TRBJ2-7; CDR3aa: ASSLTYTYEQY
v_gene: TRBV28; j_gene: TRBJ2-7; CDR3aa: ASSPSLAGGPREQY
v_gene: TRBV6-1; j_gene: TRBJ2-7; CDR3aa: ASSENWGQGYEQY
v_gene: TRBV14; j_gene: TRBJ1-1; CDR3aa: ASSRHMTAANTEAF
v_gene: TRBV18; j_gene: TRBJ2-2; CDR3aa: ASSSPRSLGELF
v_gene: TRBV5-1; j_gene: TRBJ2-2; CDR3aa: ASSLGQPAGELF
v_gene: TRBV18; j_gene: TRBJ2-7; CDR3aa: ASSPGSLGEQY
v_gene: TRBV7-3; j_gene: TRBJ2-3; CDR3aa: ASSPTSGVVYTQY
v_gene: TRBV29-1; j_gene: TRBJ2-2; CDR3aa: SVEQGANTGELF
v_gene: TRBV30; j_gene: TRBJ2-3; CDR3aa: AWSVQRTSGYTDTQY
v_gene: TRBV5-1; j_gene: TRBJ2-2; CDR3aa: ASSLAASGSVGELF
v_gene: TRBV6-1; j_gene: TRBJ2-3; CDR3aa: ASTPMRSGTDTQY
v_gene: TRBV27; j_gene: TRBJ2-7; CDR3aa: ASSLAAASYEQY
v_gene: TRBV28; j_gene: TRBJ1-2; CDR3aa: ASRIPGNYGYT
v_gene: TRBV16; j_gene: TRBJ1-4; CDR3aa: ASSQWDGTGGWKLF